This T cell receptor beta chain was captured by sequencing in a study of response to subunit inactivated influenza vaccine. In its sample, this clonotype was seen a few times. Its target is unknown. TCRdb reanalysed the RT-PCR reads using MiXCR and keeps one entry per CDR3 protein. Altogether more than 200,000 distinct CDR3 sequences are present, over 9% being singletons, with the ten largest covering about 7.8%. The CDR3 extends over 13 amino acids. Per germline, CDR1 SGHRS and CDR2 YFSETQ. V was pared by 4 bases and J by 3 bases, with 3 bases of the junction left unmatched. The study, taken as a whole, reports: Authors suggested each seasonal flu vaccination may recruit only limited numbers of new T cells.

The specimen was non-naive T cells sorted from PBMCs, collected 14 days before vaccination. The chain joins TRBV5-1 to TRBJ2-5, with 7 nucleotides matching TRBD1. This receptor was identified in a man over 45 who received an inactivated influenza vaccine. The CDR3 bases are TGCGCCAGCAGCGAGGGACAGAAAGAGACCCAGTACTTC. Translation gives CASSEGQKETQYF.